The 28 T cell receptor beta chains presented below share a single source sample, sequenced in a study of blood T cells in healthy people across ages. The second PCR ran about 6 to 11 cycles with a sample-barcoded 5' primer and J-beta primers. Each CDR3 protein gets one entry after TCRdb re-called the 5' RACE reads with MiXCR. Among 700,000 to 950,000 distinct CDR3 sequences listed, roughly 64% were seen once. Sequencing was carried out using blood. The receptor source for this set is a man between 25 and 39 years old in good health.

The sample holds a few counts of this clonotype. The chain joins TRBV10-3 to TRBJ2-6, with no clear D. The V and J ends lost 7 bases and 4 bases respectively, with 8 bases between them. From germline, CDR1 is ENHRY and CDR2 SYGVKD. This CDR3 is built from 13 residues. CDR3 sequence reads: CAIMGSGANVLTF. Written as DNA, the CDR3 is TGTGCCATCATGGGAAGCGGGGCCAACGTCCTGACTTTC.

This clonotype has just a few counts. The genes are TRBV29-1 and TRBJ2-6; D unclear. The CDR3 runs to 13 residues. V gave up 6 bases and J gave up 4 bases, with 10 bases separating them. Germline assignment: CDR1 SQVTM and CDR2 ANQGSEA. CDR3 nucleotides: TGCAGCGTAGAGATGCCCGGGGCCAACGTCCTGACTTTC. This codes for CSVEMPGANVLTF.

V and J are TRBV28 and TRBJ1-6; D perhaps matches TRBD1 (5 bases). The CDR3 spans 16 residues. The V gene lost 1 base and the J gene lost 5 bases, with 12 bases spanning the gap. Germline CDR1 is MDHEN and CDR2 is SYDVKM. The chain's CDR3 is CASSLYGGGNNSPLHF. In DNA form, the CDR3 reads TGTGCCAGCAGTTTATATGGGGGGGGAAATAATTCACCCCTCCACTTT. Based on the CDR3 plus reference TRBV28 and TRBJ1-6, the full variable domain is DVKVTQSSRYLVKRTGEKVFLECVQDMDHENMFWYRQDPGLGLRLIYFSYDVKMKEKGDIPEGYSVSREKKERFSLILESASTNQTSMYLCASSLYGGGNNSPLHFGNGTRLTVT.

This chain uses TRBV18 with TRBJ1-5; TRBD1 might be the D (6 bases). The length of the CDR3 is 14 residues. V was clipped by 2 bases and J by 5 bases, with 10 bases between them. Per the germline V gene, CDR1 is KGHSH and CDR2 is LQKENI. CDR3 nucleotides: TGTGCCAGCTCACCAGGGGACATTGATCAGCCCCAGCATTTT. Translating it yields CASSPGDIDQPQHF.

The V call is TRBV20-1, the J call TRBJ2-1; no firm D call. Germline assignment: CDR1 DFQATT and CDR2 SNEGSKA (reference sequence). The CDR3 covers 11 residues. Trimming removed 5 bases at V and 8 bases at J, with 10 bases between. The CDR3 region is CSAAHIHEQFF. The DNA for the CDR3 is TGCAGTGCTGCGCATATCCATGAGCAGTTCTTC.

This clonotype was observed a handful of times. CDR3 region: CASSLEPLGEQFF. Written as DNA, the CDR3 is TGTGCCAGCAGCTTAGAACCTTTAGGGGAGCAGTTCTTC. The gene calls are TRBV11-3 and TRBJ2-1, with D uncertain. Trimming left V 0 bases short and J 10 bases short, with 10 bases between. There are 13 residues in the CDR3. The germline V gene has CDR1 SGHNT and CDR2 YENEEA.

The V call is TRBV6-5, the J call TRBJ2-1; 7 bases align to TRBD1. Germline loops: CDR1 MNHEY, CDR2 SVGAGI. Germline trimming cut 0 bases from V and 10 bases from J; bases unmatched to any gene: 18. The CDR3 extends over 18 amino acids. The CDR3 region has the DNA TGTGCCAGCAGTTACTCCCCGGCCGGCGGACAGCAAGGGGGCGAGCAGTTCTTC. Residues: CASSYSPAGGQQGGEQFF.

This clonotype appeared a few times. This sequence joins TRBV29-1 and TRBJ1-1; weak D call: TRBD1 (6 bases). This CDR3 is 12 amino acids long. Germline V gene sequence: CDR1 SQVTM, CDR2 ANQGSEA. V lost 7 bases and J lost 9, with 18 bases in between. For the CDR3, the DNA is TGCAGCGGCGGGACACAAGACTCTCAAGCTTTCTTT. Translated: CSGGTQDSQAFF. Full variable domain (outside the CDR3, taken from reference TRBV29-1 and TRBJ1-1): SAVISQKPSRDICQRGTSLTIQCQVDSQVTMMFWYRQQPGQSLTLIATANQGSEATYESGFVIDKFPISRPNLTFSTLTVSNMSPEDSSIYLCSGGTQDSQAFFGQGTRLTVV.

The J gene is TRBJ2-7, the V gene TRBV4-3; 9 bases match TRBD1. This CDR3 is built from 18 residues. Per germline, CDR1 LGHNA and CDR2 YSLEER. J lost 4 bases, V lost 6 bases, and 19 bases had no gene match. The CDR3 DNA is TGCGCCAGCAGTCCCAGTTCAGTGGGACAGGGTAACGGTTACGAGCAGTACTTC. Its protein product is CASSPSSVGQGNGYEQYF.

To note about this clonotype: A read error is likely, as this CDR3 ends without the conserved phenylalanine or tryptophan. The chain is built from TRBV6-2 or TRBV6-3 and TRBJ2-5; 9 positions match TRBD1. Losses at the gene ends were 2 bases for V and 3 bases for J; bases not matched to a gene: 4. The germline gives CDR1 MNHEY, CDR2 SVGEGT. The CDR3 spans 15 residues. The CDR3 sequence is CASSYRDRGKETQYS. The CDR3 DNA reads TGTGCCAGCAGTTACCGAGACAGGGGGAAAGAGACCCAGTACTCC.

The chain links TRBV4-2 to TRBJ2-3; D may correspond to TRBD1 or TRBD2 (6 bases each). The CDR3 is made up of 18 amino acids. Trimming took 4 bases from V and 6 from J, leaving 26 bases between them. Germline CDR1 is LGHNA and CDR2 is YNFKEQ. The CDR3 is CASSRTIPGRGGKDTQYF. The CDR3 DNA is TGTGCCAGCAGCCGCACAATCCCGGGCCGAGGGGGGAAGGATACGCAGTATTTT.

This chain connects TRBV7-6 to TRBJ2-1, with 10 bases that match TRBD1. V was clipped by 1 base and J by 5 bases; unmatched bases: 11. CDR1 and CDR2 (germline): SGHVS, FNYEAQ. This CDR3 is built from 18 residues. CDR3 sequence: CASSLGALDRGFNNEQFF. The CDR3 nucleotides read TGTGCCAGCAGCTTAGGAGCTTTGGACAGGGGGTTCAACAATGAGCAGTTCTTC.

The gene calls are TRBV6-6 and TRBJ2-5, with D uncertain. V lost 6 bases to trimming and J lost 4 bases, with 6 bases between them. The CDR3 runs to 11 residues. Germline V gives CDR1 MNHNY, CDR2 SVGAGI (reference sequence). The CDR3 reads CASSTLETQYF. As DNA, the CDR3 is TGTGCCAGCAGCACTTTAGAGACCCAGTACTTC.

The chain is built from TRBV28 and TRBJ2-7, with D maybe TRBD2 (5 bases). The CDR3 loop spans 16 amino acids. The V gene lost 10 bases and the J gene lost 3 bases, with 25 bases spanning the gap. The germline CDR1 and CDR2 sequences are MDHEN and SYDVKM. The CDR3 bases are TGTGCCACCAAGCCAGTTGTTGAGGGCAGTTACTACGAGCAGTACTTC. Residues: CATKPVVEGSYYEQYF.

The chain uses TRBV25-1 and TRBJ2-2; 8 bases match TRBD1. Losses at the gene ends were 3 bases for V and 4 bases for J; bases not matched to a gene: 10. This CDR3 contains 17 residues. Germline values: CDR1 MGHDK, CDR2 SYGVNS. The CDR3 DNA follows: TGTGCCAGCAGTGAGTGGGTGACAGGGGTTGGCACCGGGGAGCTGTTTTTT. Its translation: CASSEWVTGVGTGELFF. Full variable domain (outside the CDR3, taken from reference TRBV25-1 and TRBJ2-2): EADIYQTPRYLVIGTGKKITLECSQTMGHDKMYWYQQDPGMELHLIHYSYGVNSTEKGDLSSESTVSRIRTEHFPLTLESARPSHTSQYLCASSEWVTGVGTGELFFGEGSRLTVL.

The genes are TRBV3-1 and TRBJ1-6, with D unresolved. Germline V gene data show CDR1 as LGHDT and CDR2 as YNNKEL (reference sequence). The CDR3 sequence is 16 residues long. Trimming took 3 bases from V and 7 from J, leaving 16 bases between them. The CDR3 nucleotides are TGTGCCAGCAGCCACCATGGACCAGCGGCCAATTCACCCCTCCACTTT. Amino acids: CASSHHGPAANSPLHF.

This clonotype has only a few counts. The chain is built from TRBV20-1 and TRBJ2-1; TRBD2 is a possible D gene (5 bases). The CDR3 extends over 12 amino acids. Germline V gene lookup returns CDR1 DFQATT and CDR2 SNEGSKA (reference sequence). The CDR3 region is CSTSSLGGEQFF. The CDR3 region has the DNA TGCAGCACTAGTTCGCTAGGAGGTGAGCAGTTCTTC.

This clonotype appeared a few times. The V and J genes are TRBV2 and TRBJ2-5, with 9 bases that match TRBD1. The germline gives CDR1 SNHLY, CDR2 FYNNEI. The CDR3 extends over 14 amino acids. After removal of 6 bases from V and 11 bases from J, the junction contained 13 bases not matched to a gene. The CDR3 nucleotides are TGTGCCAGCAGGGGGGACAGGGCCGCTTGGGAGCAGTACTTC. This gives the protein CASRGDRAAWEQYF. The entire variable domain, with the rest obtained from reference TRBV2 and TRBJ2-5, is as follows: EPEVTQTPSHQVTQMGQEVILRCVPISNHLYFYWYRQILGQKVEFLVSFYNNEISEKSEIFDDQFSVERPDGSNFTLKIRSTKLEDSAMYFCASRGDRAAWEQYFGPGTRLLVL.

The chain uses TRBV20-1 and TRBJ2-4; 9 bases fit TRBD1. The J call may be incorrect, as the DNA end agrees better with TRBJ2-7. The CDR3 runs to 14 residues. Per germline, CDR1 DFQATT and CDR2 SNEGSKA (reference sequence). The CDR3 protein is CSAKVGQGVNEQYF. The CDR3 nucleotides read TGCAGTGCTAAAGTGGGACAGGGTGTCAACGAGCAGTACTTC.

This chain links TRBV20-1 with TRBJ1-6; D remains ambiguous. The CDR3 is made up of 14 amino acids. The germline CDR1 and CDR2 sequences are DFQATT and SNEGSKA (reference sequence). Trimming took off 1 base at V and 14 bases at J, with 18 bases between the two ends. The CDR3 region is CSARVTGRREALHF. The CDR3 DNA reads TGCAGTGCTAGAGTGACGGGAAGAAGGGAGGCCCTCCACTTT.

V usage is TRBV2 and J usage is TRBJ2-3; TRBD1 or TRBD2 may be the D gene (5 bases each). The CDR3 extends over 13 amino acids. Germline CDR1 and CDR2: SNHLY and FYNNEI. The V gene lost 10 bases and the J gene lost 4 bases, with 15 bases spanning the gap. The CDR3 coding sequence is TGTGCCAAGCCGGGGACGAGCGCAGATACGCAGTATTTT. It encodes CAKPGTSADTQYF.

This clonotype was detected only a few times. One end of the junction is discordant with germline, which a read error may explain. The chain joins TRBV7-2 to TRBJ2-1, with 8 bases fitting TRBD2. The V gene's germline CDR1 is SGHTA and CDR2 FQGNSA. The CDR3 loop spans 16 amino acids. CDR3: CASSLVVGTRYTEQFF. In DNA, the CDR3 is TGTGCCAGCAGCTTAGTAGTCGGGACTAGATACACTGAGCAGTTCTTC. Using reference TRBV7-2 and TRBJ2-1 for the parts outside the CDR3, the full variable domain is GAGVSQSPSNKVTEKGKDVELRCDPISGHTALYWYRQSLGQGLEFLIYFQGNSAPDKSGLPSDRFSAERTGGSVSTLTIQRTQQEDSAVYLCASSLVVGTRYTEQFFGPGTRLTVL.

This clonotype was seen a few times. J is TRBJ2-3 and V is TRBV9; D is unresolved. The germline CDR1 and CDR2 sequences are SGDLS and YYNGEE. CDR3 length: 13 residues. V was cut by 0 bases and J by 2 bases, with 4 bases left in between. CDR3 in amino acids: CASSVEFTDTQYF. As DNA, the CDR3 is TGTGCCAGCAGCGTAGAGTTCACAGATACGCAGTATTTT.

This clonotype was seen a handful of times. CDR3 protein: CSARVLGELAGLQYF. The CDR3 region has the DNA TGCAGTGCTAGGGTACTGGGGGAACTAGCGGGACTGCAGTACTTC. The J gene is TRBJ2-7, the V gene TRBV20-1; 10 bases are shared with TRBD2. CDR3 size: 15 residues. The germline gives CDR1 DFQATT, CDR2 SNEGSKA (reference sequence). V lost 3 bases to trimming and J lost 9 bases; unmatched junction nucleotides: 14.

This clonotype has only a few counts. The chain has TRBV20-1 and TRBJ2-7; TRBD1 agrees at 8 bases. The germline gives CDR1 DFQATT, CDR2 SNEGSKA (reference sequence). V was clipped by 6 bases and J by 0 bases; unmatched bases: 4. This CDR3 is built from 13 residues. The DNA for the CDR3 is TGCAGTGCACAGGGGGGAGCCTCCTACGAGCAGTACTTC. Encoded protein: CSAQGGASYEQYF.

This clonotype was counted only a few times. The chain is built from TRBV3-1 and TRBJ2-1, with 8 bases lining up with TRBD1. Per the germline V gene, CDR1 is LGHDT and CDR2 is YNNKEL (reference sequence). This CDR3 is built from 17 residues. After removal of 5 bases from V and 13 bases from J, the junction contained 22 bases not matched to a gene. CDR3 residues: CASSTQSQGAVGSNQFF. The CDR3 region has the DNA TGTGCCAGCAGCACACAGTCTCAGGGGGCCGTTGGGTCAAACCAGTTCTTC.

The chain links TRBV6-2 or TRBV6-3 to TRBJ2-3; 8 nucleotides agree with TRBD2. Germline CDR1 and CDR2: MNHEY and SVGEGT. The trim removed 6 bases at V and 4 bases at J, leaving 9 bases unmatched. This CDR3 is 15 amino acids long. Written as DNA, the CDR3 is TGTGCCAGCAGCCAGACTAGCGCTGAACCAGATACGCAGTATTTT. It specifies CASSQTSAEPDTQYF.

There are a few counts of this clonotype. This chain links TRBV20-1 with TRBJ2-1, with 10 bases fitting TRBD2. The germline V gene has CDR1 DFQATT and CDR2 SNEGSKA (reference sequence). This CDR3 comprises 16 residues. V shed 2 bases and J 7 bases; nucleotides not matched to a gene: 11. The CDR3, as DNA: TGCAGTGCTAGATTGGCCCTAGCGGGAGTTGAGAATGAGCAGTTCTTC. Amino acid sequence: CSARLALAGVENEQFF.